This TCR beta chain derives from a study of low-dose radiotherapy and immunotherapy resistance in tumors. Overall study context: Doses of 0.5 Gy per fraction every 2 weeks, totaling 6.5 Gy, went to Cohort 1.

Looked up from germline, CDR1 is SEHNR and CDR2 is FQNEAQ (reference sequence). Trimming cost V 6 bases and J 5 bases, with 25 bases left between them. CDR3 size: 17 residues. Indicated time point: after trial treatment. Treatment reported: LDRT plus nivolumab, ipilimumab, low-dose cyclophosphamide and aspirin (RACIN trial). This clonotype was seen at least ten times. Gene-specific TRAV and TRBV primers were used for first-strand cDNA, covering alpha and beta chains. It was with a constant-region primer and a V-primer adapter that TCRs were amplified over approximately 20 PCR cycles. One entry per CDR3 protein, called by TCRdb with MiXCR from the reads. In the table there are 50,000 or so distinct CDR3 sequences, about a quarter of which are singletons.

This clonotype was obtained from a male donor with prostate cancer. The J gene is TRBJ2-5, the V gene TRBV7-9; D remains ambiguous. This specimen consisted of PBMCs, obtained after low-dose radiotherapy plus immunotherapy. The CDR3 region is CASRGSGKKRLGETQYF. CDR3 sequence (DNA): TGTGCCAGCAGGGGGTCTGGCAAGAAAAGATTGGGGGAGACCCAGTACTTC.